Each of the 7 T cell receptor beta chains below was sequenced from the same sample in a study of identical twins. One entry per CDR3 protein results from TCRdb running MiXCR on the 5' RACE reads. This table holds around 240,000 distinct CDR3 sequences, 5.5% to 7% found once. These data were also filed under a second study, of yellow fever vaccine responses in identical twins.

Material: memory (CD45RO+) T cells sorted from blood. The receptors shown here come from a woman aged 18-29 years in good health.

This chain connects TRBV20-1 to TRBJ1-1; D remains unclear. CDR1 and CDR2 (germline): DFQATT, SNEGSKA (reference sequence). This CDR3 has 10 residues. The V end was cut by 2 bases, the J end by 8 bases, with 6 bases between. The CDR3 DNA is TGCAGTGCTAGAAGAGGAGAAGCTTTCTTT. This codes for CSARRGEAFF.

This clonotype was counted only a few times. V usage is TRBV5-1 and J usage is TRBJ1-4, with 7 bases identical to TRBD1. J was trimmed by 8 bases and V by 0 bases; bases with no gene match: 13. Looked up from germline, CDR1 is SGHRS and CDR2 is YFSETQ. CDR3 length: 17 amino acids. This chain's CDR3 is CASSLGGLQGIREKLFF. The DNA of the CDR3 is TGCGCCAGCAGCTTGGGGGGATTACAGGGGATAAGAGAAAAACTGTTTTTT.

The V call is TRBV10-3, the J call TRBJ1-5; D gene uncertain. Trimming shortened V by 4 bases and J by 7 bases, and 17 bases separated the two germline ends. From germline, CDR1 is ENHRY and CDR2 SYGVKD. The CDR3 is 15 amino acids. The CDR3 DNA reads TGTGCCATCAGTGGGTCATCTGGACCGAACCAGCCCCAGCATTTT. It translates to CAISGSSGPNQPQHF.

V gene TRBV12-3 or TRBV12-4 combines with J gene TRBJ2-1; TRBD2 matches at 12 bases. The junction had 12 bases not matched to a gene; V was cut back by 1 base and J by 8 bases. This CDR3 comprises 18 residues. CDR3 region: CASSLGPSGRAFPDEQFF. The CDR3, as DNA: TGTGCCAGCAGTTTAGGGCCTAGCGGGAGGGCCTTTCCCGATGAGCAGTTCTTC.

In this sample, this clonotype turned up a few times. The rearrangement uses TRBV6-1 and TRBJ2-7, with 12 bases that match TRBD2. Germline V gives CDR1 MNHNS, CDR2 SASEGT. The CDR3 sequence is 18 residues long. J lost 3 bases, V lost 2 bases, and 11 bases had no gene match. The CDR3 nucleotides read TGTGCCAGCAGTGAACCAGGACTAGCGGGACCGTCGGGCTACGAGCAGTACTTC. Translation gives CASSEPGLAGPSGYEQYF.

This clonotype appeared many times. This chain links TRBV12-3 or TRBV12-4 with TRBJ1-2, with 8 bases matching TRBD1. The length of the CDR3 is 15 residues. The J segment lost 6 bases and the V segment lost 0 bases, leaving 6 bases of the junction unmatched. The CDR3 DNA reads TGTGCCAGCAGTTTAGCGACAGGGGTCTCTCATGGCTACACCTTC. Translated, it gives CASSLATGVSHGYTF.

The CDR3 DNA reads as TGCAGTGCTAGAGAACCGGGTAGCGGGGGGGCCGTAGGCGAGCAGTACGTC. Protein product: CSAREPGSGGAVGEQYV. The rearrangement uses TRBV20-1 and TRBJ2-7; TRBD2 aligns across 11 bases. The junction had 13 bases not matched to a gene; V was cut back by 0 bases and J by 6 bases. Germline V gene lookup returns CDR1 DFQATT and CDR2 SNEGSKA (reference sequence). The CDR3 consists of 17 residues.